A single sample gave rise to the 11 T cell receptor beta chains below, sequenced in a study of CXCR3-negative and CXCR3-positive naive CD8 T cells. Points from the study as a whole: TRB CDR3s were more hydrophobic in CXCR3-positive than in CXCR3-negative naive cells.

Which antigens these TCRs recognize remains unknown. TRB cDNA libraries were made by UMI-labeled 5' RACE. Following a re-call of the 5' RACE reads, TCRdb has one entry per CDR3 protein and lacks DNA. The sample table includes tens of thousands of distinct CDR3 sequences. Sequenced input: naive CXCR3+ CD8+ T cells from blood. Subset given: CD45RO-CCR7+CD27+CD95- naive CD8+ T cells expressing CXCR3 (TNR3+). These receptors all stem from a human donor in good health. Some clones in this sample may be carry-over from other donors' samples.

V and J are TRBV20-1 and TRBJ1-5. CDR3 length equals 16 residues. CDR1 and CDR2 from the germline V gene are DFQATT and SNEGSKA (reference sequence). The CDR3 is CSARDLGGHPARPQHF.

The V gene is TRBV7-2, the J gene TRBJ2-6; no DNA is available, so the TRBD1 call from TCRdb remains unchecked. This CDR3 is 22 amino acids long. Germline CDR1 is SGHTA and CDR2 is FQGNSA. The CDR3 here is CASSVTWTTTDREVAGANVLTF.

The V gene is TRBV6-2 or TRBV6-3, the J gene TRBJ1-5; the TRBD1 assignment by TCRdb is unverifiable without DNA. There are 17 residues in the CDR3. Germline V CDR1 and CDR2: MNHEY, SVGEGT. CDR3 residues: CASSSSPRTGRNQPQHF.

The CDR3 spells CASSEFLAWLAGYEQYF. This sequence joins TRBV10-3 and TRBJ2-7; TCRdb's D gene call, TRBD2, goes unchecked for lack of DNA. This CDR3 region has 17 residues. Germline assignment: CDR1 ENHRY and CDR2 SYGVKD.

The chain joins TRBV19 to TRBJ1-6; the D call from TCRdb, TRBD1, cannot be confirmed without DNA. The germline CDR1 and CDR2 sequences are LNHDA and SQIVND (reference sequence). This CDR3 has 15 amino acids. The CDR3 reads CASSLPRQGKTTLHF.

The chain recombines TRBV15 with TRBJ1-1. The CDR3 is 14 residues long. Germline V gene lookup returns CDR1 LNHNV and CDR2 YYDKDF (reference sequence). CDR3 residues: CATSRGTMNTEAFF.

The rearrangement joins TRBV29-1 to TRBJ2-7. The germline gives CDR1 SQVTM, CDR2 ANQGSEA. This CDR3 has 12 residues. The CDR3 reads CSVEGDWDEQYF.

Here the CDR3 reads CSARARGQGVGGQYF. The rearrangement joins TRBV20-1 to TRBJ2-7; TCRdb picks TRBD1, but there is no DNA to check that call. The V gene's germline CDR1 is DFQATT and CDR2 SNEGSKA (reference sequence). This CDR3 comprises 15 residues.

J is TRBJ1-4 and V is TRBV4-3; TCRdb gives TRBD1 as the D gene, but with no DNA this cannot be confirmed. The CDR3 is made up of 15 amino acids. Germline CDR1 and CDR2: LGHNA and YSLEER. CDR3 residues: CASSQWTGRNEKLFF.

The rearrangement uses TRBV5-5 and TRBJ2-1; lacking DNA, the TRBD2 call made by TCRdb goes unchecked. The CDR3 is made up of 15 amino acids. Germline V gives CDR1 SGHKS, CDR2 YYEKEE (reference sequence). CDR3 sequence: CASSEPGLDLNEQFF.

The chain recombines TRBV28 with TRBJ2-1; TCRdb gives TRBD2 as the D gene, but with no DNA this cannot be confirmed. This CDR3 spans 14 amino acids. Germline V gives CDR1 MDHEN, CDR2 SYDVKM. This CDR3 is CASSFQEGRGEQFF.